This entry lists 22 T cell receptor beta chains sequenced from one sample in a study of blood T cell repertoires in COVID-19. Measured with immunoSEQ multiplex PCR; TCRdb has only the in-frame clones, and not every one. The sample shows roughly 150,000 clones, 70% to 90% of them seen only once. Sequencing used peripheral blood. The receptors shown here come from a woman over 75 with COVID-19, enrolled during active disease.

The sample holds one count of this clone. The chain couples TRBV10-3 to TRBJ1-2; D possibly corresponds to TRBD1 (5 bases). The CDR3 is 13 amino acids. With 0 bases removed from V and 4 bases from J, the gap between germline ends came to 6 bases. Germline V gene data show CDR1 as ENHRY and CDR2 as SYGVKD. CDR3 coding DNA: TGTGCCATCAGTGAGTCTGACAGCTATGGCTACACCTTC. Protein product: CAISESDSYGYTF.

The chain combines TRBV7-3 with TRBJ2-3; 8 positions agree with TRBD2. The germline gives CDR1 SGHTA, CDR2 FQGTGA. The CDR3 is 16 residues long. The J segment lost 5 bases and the V segment lost 2 bases, leaving 9 bases of the junction unmatched. Here the CDR3 DNA reads TGTGCCAGCAGCTTACTCGGGAGGGCCGGTCAAGATACGCAGTATTTT. Its protein is CASSLLGRAGQDTQYF. Complete variable domain (other parts from reference TRBV7-3 and TRBJ2-3): GAGVSQTPSNKVTEKGKYVELRCDPISGHTALYWYRQSLGQGPEFLIYFQGTGAADDSGLPNDRFFAVRPEGSVSTLKIQRTERGDSAVYLCASSLLGRAGQDTQYFGPGTRLTVL.

The chain joins TRBV19 to TRBJ2-2; weak D call: TRBD1 (6 bases). Trimming left V 7 bases short and J 1 base short, with 13 bases between. CDR1 is LNHDA, CDR2 SQIVND, per germline (reference sequence). The CDR3 extends over 15 amino acids. The CDR3 spells CASTLQGLNTGELFF. The CDR3 bases are TGTGCCAGTACCTTACAGGGTTTGAACACCGGGGAGCTGTTTTTT.

The rearrangement uses TRBV2 and TRBJ2-7; 12 bases align to TRBD1. With V trimmed by 9 bases and J by 1 base, 16 bases remained unmatched. CDR1 SNHLY and CDR2 FYNNEI come from the germline V gene. CDR3 length: 18 residues. This CDR3 reads CARSGTGGISGTSYEQYF. CDR3 sequence (DNA): TGTGCCAGATCCGGGACAGGGGGCATAAGCGGAACATCCTACGAGCAGTACTTC.

CDR3 region: CASSPDREVNSPLHF. CDR3 nucleotides: TGCGCCAGCAGCCCGGACAGGGAAGTTAATTCACCCCTCCACTTT. The V gene is TRBV5-1, the J gene TRBJ1-6, with TRBD1 matching 8 bases. The J segment lost 6 bases and the V segment lost 4 bases, leaving 6 bases of the junction unmatched. This CDR3 is built from 15 residues. Germline-derived CDR1 and CDR2 are SGHRS and YFSETQ.

The V call is TRBV5-1, the J call TRBJ1-5; possible D gene TRBD1, 6 bases. Trimming left V 4 bases short and J 4 bases short, with 15 bases between. CDR1 and CDR2 (germline): SGHRS, YFSETQ. The CDR3 is 15 amino acids. Here the CDR3 reads CASSEGRQGNQPQHF. The CDR3 DNA sequence: TGCGCCAGCAGCGAGGGACGGCAGGGGAATCAGCCCCAGCATTTT.

The chain combines TRBV6-5 with TRBJ2-1, with a weak D call TRBD2 (6 bases). The CDR3 length is 14 residues. Trimming took off 2 bases at V and 10 bases at J, with 15 bases between the two ends. Germline V lookup: CDR1 MNHEY, CDR2 SVGAGI. The CDR3 protein is CASSYGTLSGEQFF. CDR3 nucleotides: TGTGCCAGCAGTTACGGGACTTTGAGTGGGGAGCAGTTCTTC.

This chain connects TRBV28 to TRBJ1-2; D perhaps matches TRBD1 (5 bases). V was clipped by 2 bases and J by 9 bases, with 10 bases between them. The CDR3 is made up of 12 amino acids. Germline loops: CDR1 MDHEN, CDR2 SYDVKM. The CDR3 region is CASSLRQGRYTF. As DNA, the CDR3 is TGTGCCAGCAGTTTACGGCAGGGTCGCTACACCTTC.

V and J are TRBV19 and TRBJ2-2, with TRBD2 identical over 10 bases. Germline V gives CDR1 LNHDA, CDR2 SQIVND (reference sequence). The trim removed 5 bases at V and 1 base at J, leaving 4 bases unmatched. The CDR3 contains 16 residues. The CDR3 DNA follows: TGTGCCAGTAGTTCCTCTAGCGGGGGGAACACCGGGGAGCTGTTTTTT. Translated: CASSSSSGGNTGELFF.

This chain links TRBV11-3 with TRBJ1-1, with unresolved D. Looked up from germline, CDR1 is SGHNT and CDR2 is YENEEA. This CDR3 contains 13 residues. Trimming shortened V by 7 bases and J by 1 base, and 10 bases separated the two germline ends. The CDR3 region has the DNA TGTGCCAGCAAAAGTGGAGGGAACACTGAAGCTTTCTTT. The encoded protein is CASKSGGNTEAFF.

V usage is TRBV5-1 and J usage is TRBJ2-3; 11 nucleotides match TRBD1. V shed 3 bases, J shed 1 base, and the junction held 4 bases outside the gene matches. Germline CDR1 and CDR2: SGHRS and YFSETQ. This CDR3 region has 16 residues. The CDR3 bases are TGCGCCAGCAGCTGGACAGGGGGCGCGGGCACAGATACGCAGTATTTT. Amino acids: CASSWTGGAGTDTQYF.

Written as DNA, the CDR3 is TGTGCCAGCAGCTTAGTTGGTAGCGGGGGCAATACGCAGTATTTT. Translating gives CASSLVGSGGNTQYF. The rearrangement uses TRBV7-2 and TRBJ2-3; 9 nucleotides agree with TRBD2. Germline V gives CDR1 SGHTA, CDR2 FQGNSA. V gave up 1 base and J gave up 7 bases; unmatched junction bases: 6. This CDR3 has 15 amino acids.

This sequence joins TRBV6-2 or TRBV6-3 and TRBJ2-1; 8 nucleotides agree with TRBD1. Germline V gene sequence: CDR1 MNHEY, CDR2 SVGEGT. The junction had 7 bases not matched to a gene; V was cut back by 6 bases and J by 3 bases. This CDR3 is 15 amino acids long. The CDR3 DNA is TGTGCCAGCAGCCCAGGACAGGGTGACTACAATGAGCAGTTCTTC. Its translation is CASSPGQGDYNEQFF.

This clone has just one count. This sequence joins TRBV25-1 and TRBJ2-2; D is possibly TRBD2 (6 bases). Trimming took 1 base from V and 5 from J, leaving 11 bases between them. The CDR3 extends over 15 amino acids. CDR1 and CDR2 (germline): MGHDK, SYGVNS. The DNA for the CDR3 is TGTGCCAGCAGTGAATGGTCTAGCGAGACCGGGGAGCTGTTTTTT. Protein product: CASSEWSSETGELFF.

The chain is built from TRBV2 and TRBJ1-6; D gene uncertain. V was shortened by 6 bases and J by 0 bases, with 12 bases between the two germline ends. The CDR3 totals 16 residues. Germline lookup yields CDR1 SNHLY and CDR2 FYNNEI. Here the CDR3 DNA reads TGTGCCAGCAGAGACCGAGGGAGCTCCTATAATTCACCCCTCCACTTT. It is translated as CASRDRGSSYNSPLHF.

The chain joins TRBV12-3 or TRBV12-4 to TRBJ1-2, with D tentatively TRBD1 (5 bases). The CDR3 sequence is 12 residues long. The V gene lost 6 bases and the J gene lost 8 bases, with 13 bases spanning the gap. The CDR3 region is CASRGGGGGYTF. The CDR3 nucleotides are TGTGCCAGCAGGGGCGGGGGAGGAGGCTACACCTTC.

This chain connects TRBV29-1 to TRBJ2-1; the match to TRBD1 covers 10 bases. This CDR3 is built from 14 residues. V lost 3 bases and J lost 7; bases outside the gene matches: 6. The V gene's germline CDR1 is SQVTM and CDR2 ANQGSEA. The DNA of the CDR3 is TGCAGCGTTGAGGGACAGGGGATTTGGAATGAGCAGTTCTTC. It is translated as CSVEGQGIWNEQFF.

The chain has TRBV10-3 and TRBJ2-2; 10 bases match TRBD2. Trimming took 3 bases from V and 5 from J; bases not matched to a gene: 9. CDR1 is ENHRY and CDR2 is SYGVKD in the germline V gene. CDR3 length: 17 amino acids. DNA of the CDR3: TGTGCCATCAGTGACCCTAGCGGGAGAGTTCCAACCGGGGAGCTGTTTTTT. Its translation is CAISDPSGRVPTGELFF.

This chain joins TRBV28 and TRBJ2-4; D remains ambiguous. Germline CDR1 is MDHEN and CDR2 is SYDVKM. The CDR3 loop spans 12 amino acids. Trimming removed 5 bases from V and 16 bases from J, with 18 bases in between. As DNA, the CDR3 is TGTGCCAGCAGTCCCCGCCCAGGATCCCGATACTTC. Translated, it gives CASSPRPGSRYF.

The chain links TRBV7-3 to TRBJ1-2; 9 bases align to TRBD1. V trimming: 2 bases; J trimming: 8 bases; junction bases outside the gene matches: 9. The germline gives CDR1 SGHTA, CDR2 FQGTGA. The CDR3 runs to 15 residues. CDR3 bases: TGTGCCAGCAGCTTAGGGCCAACAGGGGGCGACGGCTACACCTTC. This sequence encodes CASSLGPTGGDGYTF.

This rearrangement joins TRBV5-6 to TRBJ1-2, with 8 nucleotides matching TRBD1. Germline CDR1 is SGHDT and CDR2 is YYEEEE. CDR3 length: 13 amino acids. Unmatched junction bases numbered 5, after V lost 3 bases and J lost 7 bases. The CDR3 coding sequence is TGTGCCAGCAGCTCGGACAGGGTATCTGGCTACACCTTC. Encoded protein: CASSSDRVSGYTF.

The V and J genes are TRBV5-1 and TRBJ2-1; maybe TRBD1 (6 bases). The CDR3 covers 15 residues. Germline CDR1 is SGHRS and CDR2 is YFSETQ. Trimming removed 7 bases from V and 3 bases from J, with 17 bases in between. This CDR3 reads CASGKYRDLYNEQFF. Written as DNA, the CDR3 is TGCGCCAGCGGTAAATACAGGGACCTCTACAATGAGCAGTTCTTC.